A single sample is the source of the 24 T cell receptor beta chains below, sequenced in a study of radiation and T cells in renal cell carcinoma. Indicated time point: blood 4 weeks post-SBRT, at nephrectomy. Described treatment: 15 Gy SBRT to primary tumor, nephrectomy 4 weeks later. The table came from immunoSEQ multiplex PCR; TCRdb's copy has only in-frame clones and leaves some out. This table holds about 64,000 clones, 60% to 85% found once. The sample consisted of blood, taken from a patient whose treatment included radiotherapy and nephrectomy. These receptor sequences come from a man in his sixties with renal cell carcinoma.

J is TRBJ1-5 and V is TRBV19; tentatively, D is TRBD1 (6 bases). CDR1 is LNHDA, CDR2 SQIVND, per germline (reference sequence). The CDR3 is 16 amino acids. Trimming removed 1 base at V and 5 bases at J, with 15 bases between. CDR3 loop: CASSIGGGGKDQPQHF. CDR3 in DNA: TGTGCCAGTAGTATAGGGGGAGGGGGAAAAGATCAGCCCCAGCATTTT. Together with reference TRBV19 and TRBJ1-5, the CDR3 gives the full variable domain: DGGITQSPKYLFRKEGQNVTLSCEQNLNHDAMYWYRQDPGQGLRLIYYSQIVNDFQKGDIAEGYSVSREKKESFPLTVTSAQKNPTAFYLCASSIGGGGKDQPQHFGDGTRLSIL.

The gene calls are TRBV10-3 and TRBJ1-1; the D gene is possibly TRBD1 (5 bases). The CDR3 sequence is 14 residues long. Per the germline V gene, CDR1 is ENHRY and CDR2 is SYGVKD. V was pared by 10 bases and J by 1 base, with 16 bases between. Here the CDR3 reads CATGGRTGNTEAFF. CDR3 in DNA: TGTGCCACCGGGGGAAGGACGGGGAACACTGAAGCTTTCTTT.

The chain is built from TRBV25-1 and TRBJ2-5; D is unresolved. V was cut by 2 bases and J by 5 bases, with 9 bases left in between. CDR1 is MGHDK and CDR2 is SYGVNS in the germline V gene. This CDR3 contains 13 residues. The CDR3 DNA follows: TGTGCCAGCAGTGAACCGGTTCGGGAGACCCAGTACTTC. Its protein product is CASSEPVRETQYF.

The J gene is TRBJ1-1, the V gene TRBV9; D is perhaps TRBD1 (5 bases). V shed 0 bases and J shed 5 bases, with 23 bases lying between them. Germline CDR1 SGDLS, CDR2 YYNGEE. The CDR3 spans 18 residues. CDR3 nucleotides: TGTGCCAGCAGCGTAGGTCGGGGGATTGGGCGATCTGGTACTGAAGCTTTCTTT. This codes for CASSVGRGIGRSGTEAFF.

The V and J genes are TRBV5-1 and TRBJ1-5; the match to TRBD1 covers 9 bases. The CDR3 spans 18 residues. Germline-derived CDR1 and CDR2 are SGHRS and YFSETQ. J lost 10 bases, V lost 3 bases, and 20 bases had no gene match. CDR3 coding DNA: TGCGCCAGCAGCTACGGCGTACCGGGACAGGGCGCGGTGGAACCCCAGCATTTT. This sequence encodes CASSYGVPGQGAVEPQHF.

The CDR3 reads CASSVLGTGGIHEQFF. Here the CDR3 DNA reads TGTGCCAGCAGCGTATTAGGGACAGGGGGGATCCATGAGCAGTTCTTC. The chain is built from TRBV9 and TRBJ2-1; 11 bases are a match to TRBD1. This CDR3 has 16 amino acids. The trim removed 1 base at V and 8 bases at J, leaving 8 bases unmatched. Germline V gives CDR1 SGDLS, CDR2 YYNGEE.

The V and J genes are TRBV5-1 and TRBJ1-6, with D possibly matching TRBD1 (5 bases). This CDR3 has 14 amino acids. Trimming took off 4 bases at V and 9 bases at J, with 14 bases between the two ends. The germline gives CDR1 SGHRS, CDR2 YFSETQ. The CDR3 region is CASSPGGFGSPLHF. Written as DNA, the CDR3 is TGCGCCAGCAGCCCTGGGGGGTTTGGTTCACCCCTCCACTTT.

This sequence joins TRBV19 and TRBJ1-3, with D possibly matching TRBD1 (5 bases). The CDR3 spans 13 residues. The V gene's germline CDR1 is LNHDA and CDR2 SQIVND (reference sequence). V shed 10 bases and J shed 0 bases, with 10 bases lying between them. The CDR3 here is CATGANSGNTIYF. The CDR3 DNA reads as TGTGCCACTGGGGCAAACTCTGGAAACACCATATATTTT. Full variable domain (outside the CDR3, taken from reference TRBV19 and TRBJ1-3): DGGITQSPKYLFRKEGQNVTLSCEQNLNHDAMYWYRQDPGQGLRLIYYSQIVNDFQKGDIAEGYSVSREKKESFPLTVTSAQKNPTAFYLCATGANSGNTIYFGEGSWLTVV.

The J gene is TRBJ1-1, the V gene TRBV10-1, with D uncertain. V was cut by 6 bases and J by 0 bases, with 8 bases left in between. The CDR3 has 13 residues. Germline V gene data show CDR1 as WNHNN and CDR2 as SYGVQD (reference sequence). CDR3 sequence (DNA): TGCGCCAGCAGGCAGGATGTGAACACTGAAGCTTTCTTT. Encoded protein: CASRQDVNTEAFF.

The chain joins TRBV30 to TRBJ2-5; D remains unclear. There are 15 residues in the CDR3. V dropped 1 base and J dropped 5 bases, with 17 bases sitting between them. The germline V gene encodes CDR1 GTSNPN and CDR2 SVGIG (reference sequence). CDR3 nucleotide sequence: TGTGCCTGGAGTGACCGTTTGATGAACACGGAGACCCAGTACTTC. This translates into CAWSDRLMNTETQYF.

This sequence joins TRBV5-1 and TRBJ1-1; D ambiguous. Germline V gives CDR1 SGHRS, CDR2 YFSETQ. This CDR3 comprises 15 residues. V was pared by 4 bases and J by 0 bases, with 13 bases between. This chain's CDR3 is CASSPPHELNTEAFF. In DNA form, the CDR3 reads TGCGCCAGCAGCCCCCCGCATGAGTTGAACACTGAAGCTTTCTTT.

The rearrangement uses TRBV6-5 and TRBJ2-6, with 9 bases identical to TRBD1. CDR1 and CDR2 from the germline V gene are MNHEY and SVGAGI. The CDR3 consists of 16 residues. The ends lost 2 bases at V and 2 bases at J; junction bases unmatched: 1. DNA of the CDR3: TGTGCCAGCAGTTACGGACAGGGGACTGGGGCCAACGTCCTGACTTTC. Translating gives CASSYGQGTGANVLTF.

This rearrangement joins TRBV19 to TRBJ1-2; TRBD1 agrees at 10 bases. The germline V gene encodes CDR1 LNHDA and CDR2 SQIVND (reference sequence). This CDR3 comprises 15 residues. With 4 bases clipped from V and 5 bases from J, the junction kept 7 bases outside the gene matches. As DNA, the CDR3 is TGTGCCAGTAGTAGCCCTGGACAGGGGGGTTATGGCTACACCTTC. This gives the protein CASSSPGQGGYGYTF.

The CDR3 loop is CASSQREGGEKLFF. In DNA form, the CDR3 reads TGCGCCAGCAGCCAGCGTGAGGGTGGTGAAAAACTGTTTTTT. The V call is TRBV5-1, the J call TRBJ1-4; D uncertain. The CDR3 length is 14 residues. V lost 4 bases and J 7 bases, leaving 14 bases between the germline ends. CDR1 is SGHRS, CDR2 YFSETQ, per germline.

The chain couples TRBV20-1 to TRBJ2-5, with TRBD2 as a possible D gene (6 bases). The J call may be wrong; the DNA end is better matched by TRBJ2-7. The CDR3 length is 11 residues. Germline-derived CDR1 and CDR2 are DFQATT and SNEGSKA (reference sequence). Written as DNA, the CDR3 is TGCAGTGCTAGGGGAGGTTACGAGCAGTACTTC. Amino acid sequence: CSARGGYEQYF.

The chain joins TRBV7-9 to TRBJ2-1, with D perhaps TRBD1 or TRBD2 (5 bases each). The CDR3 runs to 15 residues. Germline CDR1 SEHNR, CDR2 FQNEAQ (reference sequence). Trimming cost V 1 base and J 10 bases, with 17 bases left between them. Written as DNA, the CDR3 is TGTGCCAGCAGCTTAGACGGGACCCCAAATTTGGAGCAGTTCTTC. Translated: CASSLDGTPNLEQFF. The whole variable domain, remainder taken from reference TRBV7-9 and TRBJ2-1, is DTGVSQNPRHKITKRGQNVTFRCDPISEHNRLYWYRQTLGQGPEFLTYFQNEAQLEKSRLLSDRFSAERPKGSFSTLEIQRTEQGDSAMYLCASSLDGTPNLEQFFGPGTRLTVL.

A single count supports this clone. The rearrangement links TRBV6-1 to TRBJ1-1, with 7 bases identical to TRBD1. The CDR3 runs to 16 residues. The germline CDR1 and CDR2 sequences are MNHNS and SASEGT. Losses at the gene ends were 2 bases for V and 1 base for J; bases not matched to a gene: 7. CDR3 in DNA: TGTGCCAGCAGTGAATATTGGACAGGTCCGAACACTGAAGCTTTCTTT. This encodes CASSEYWTGPNTEAFF.

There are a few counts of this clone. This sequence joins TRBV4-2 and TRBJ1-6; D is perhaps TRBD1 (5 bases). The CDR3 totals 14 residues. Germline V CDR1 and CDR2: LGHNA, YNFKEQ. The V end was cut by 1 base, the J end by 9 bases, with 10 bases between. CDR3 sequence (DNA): TGTGCCAGCAGCCAAGGCGGGGGTCGTTCACCCCTCCACTTT. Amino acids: CASSQGGGRSPLHF.

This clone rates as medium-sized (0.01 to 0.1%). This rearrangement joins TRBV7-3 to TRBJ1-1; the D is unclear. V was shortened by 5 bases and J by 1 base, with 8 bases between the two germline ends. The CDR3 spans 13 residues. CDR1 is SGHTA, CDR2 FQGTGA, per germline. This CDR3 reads CASSPTRNTEAFF. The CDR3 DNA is TGTGCCAGCAGCCCTACAAGGAACACTGAAGCTTTCTTT. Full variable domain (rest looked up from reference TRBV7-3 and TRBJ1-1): GAGVSQTPSNKVTEKGKYVELRCDPISGHTALYWYRQSLGQGPEFLIYFQGTGAADDSGLPNDRFFAVRPEGSVSTLKIQRTERGDSAVYLCASSPTRNTEAFFGQGTRLTVV.

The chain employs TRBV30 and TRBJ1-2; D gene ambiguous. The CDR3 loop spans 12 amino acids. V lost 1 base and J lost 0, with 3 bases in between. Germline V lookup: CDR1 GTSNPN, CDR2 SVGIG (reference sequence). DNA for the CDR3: TGTGCCTGGAGTGCAGCTAACTATGGCTACACCTTC. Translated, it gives CAWSAANYGYTF.

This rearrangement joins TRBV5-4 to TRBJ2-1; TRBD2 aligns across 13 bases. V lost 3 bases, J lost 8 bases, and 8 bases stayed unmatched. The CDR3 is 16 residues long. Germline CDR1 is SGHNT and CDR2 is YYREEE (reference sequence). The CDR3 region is CASSSRTSGSVDEQFF. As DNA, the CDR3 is TGTGCCAGCAGCTCCCGGACTAGCGGGAGTGTCGATGAGCAGTTCTTC.

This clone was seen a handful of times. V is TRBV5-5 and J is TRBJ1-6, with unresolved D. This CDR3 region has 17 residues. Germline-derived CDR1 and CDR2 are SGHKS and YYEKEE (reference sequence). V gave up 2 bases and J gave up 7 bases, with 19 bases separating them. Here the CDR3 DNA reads TGTGCCAGCAGCTTCCTGGCAGGTCCCATATCAAATTCACCCCTCCACTTT. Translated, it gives CASSFLAGPISNSPLHF. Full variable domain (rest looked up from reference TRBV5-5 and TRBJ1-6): DAGVTQSPTHLIKTRGQQVTLRCSPISGHKSVSWYQQVLGQGPQFIFQYYEKEERGRGNFPDRFSARQFPNYSSELNVNALLLGDSALYLCASSFLAGPISNSPLHFGNGTRLTVT.

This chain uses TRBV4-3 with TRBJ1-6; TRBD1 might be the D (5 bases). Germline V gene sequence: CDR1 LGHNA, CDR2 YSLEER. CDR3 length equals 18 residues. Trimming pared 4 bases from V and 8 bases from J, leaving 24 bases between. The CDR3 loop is CASSRGRGLGAGDSPLHF. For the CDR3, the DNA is TGCGCCAGCAGCCGGGGAAGGGGCCTCGGGGCTGGGGATTCACCCCTCCACTTT.

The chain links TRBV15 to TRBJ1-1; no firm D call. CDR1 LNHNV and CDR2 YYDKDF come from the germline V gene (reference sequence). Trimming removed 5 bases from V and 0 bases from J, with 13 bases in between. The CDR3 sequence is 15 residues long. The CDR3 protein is CATSRESGVNTEAFF. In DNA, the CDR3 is TGTGCCACCAGCCGCGAATCAGGCGTGAACACTGAAGCTTTCTTT. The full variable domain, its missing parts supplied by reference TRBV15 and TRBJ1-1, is DAMVIQNPRYQVTQFGKPVTLSCSQTLNHNVMYWYQQKSSQAPKLLFHYYDKDFNNEADTPDNFQSRRPNTSFCFLDIRSPGLGDTAMYLCATSRESGVNTEAFFGQGTRLTVV.